This T cell receptor beta chain was obtained from a study of blood T cell repertoires in COVID-19. Turning to the study itself: From the United States, Italy and Spain came samples of acute and convalescent COVID-19. Nucleic acid was either cDNA or gDNA, and it came from T cells, B-cell-depleted T cells, or PBMCs.

The CDR3 has 17 amino acids. Per germline, CDR1 LNHDA and CDR2 SQIVND (reference sequence). The ends lost 5 bases at V and 3 bases at J; junction bases unmatched: 7. The authors' processing: Scientists estimated how many nucleated cells there were by amplifying reference gene primers. The protocol was immunoSEQ multiplex PCR, while the TCRdb copy is restricted to in-frame clones and leaves out a portion. V, J and clone size are those of that table, while D and trimming were read from the DNA. The table shows around 110,000 clones, with roughly 83% occurring only once. This sequence joins TRBV19 and TRBJ1-4; TRBD1 matches at 12 bases. The sample was peripheral blood. The source is a man aged 30 to 39 with acute or convalescent COVID-19. DNA for the CDR3: TGTGCCAGTAGTGGGGACAGGGGGCGGTCCTCTAATGAAAAACTGTTTTTT. It is translated as CASSGDRGRSSNEKLFF.